This entry features one T cell receptor beta chain sequence. Both 60 Vbeta primers and 13 Jbeta primers went into the PCR. TCRdb keeps only in-frame clones here, not all; method: immunoSEQ multiplex PCR. Among some 120,000 clones listed, about 79% were seen once. These data come from a study of cytomegalovirus exposure and HLA in healthy donors. The sample was PBMCs. The sequence came from a woman under 30 in good health and CMV-seropositive.

The CDR3 spells CASSTDRAATNEKLFF. The CDR3 DNA is TGTGCCAGCAGCACAGACAGGGCCGCAACTAATGAAAAACTGTTTTTT. V and J are TRBV9 and TRBJ1-4; 7 nucleotides agree with TRBD1. This CDR3 comprises 16 residues. V was clipped by 4 bases and J by 0 bases; unmatched bases: 6. Per germline, CDR1 SGDLS and CDR2 YYNGEE.